This T cell receptor (beta chain) appears in the sequencing data of a study of cytomegalovirus exposure and HLA in healthy donors (dated by TCRdb to between 2016 and 2019). In the study overall: An earlier analysis of a few hundred of the donors reported 250 to 300 Gb of sequence data and 95 million to 120 million unique TCR beta sequences obtained from approximately 180 million T cells. Approximately 310 gigabases of sequencing data and around 85 million unique TCR sequences made up an early release that covered about 640 HLA-typed donors. The genetic ancestry cluster associated with self-reported Caucasian donors included around 76% of the roughly 390 genotyped donors. The study aimed to test whether cataloging public T cell receptors could reveal signatures of past pathogen exposure. The study profiled the T cell repertoires of about 640 subjects by immunosequencing and related them to cytomegalovirus serostatus. Along with the approximately 650-subject first cohort, a separate validation cohort of around 120 different subjects was used. The study combined high-throughput TCR immunosequencing, statistical association of individual TCRs with disease status, and machine learning to predict cytomegalovirus infection status. In a later analysis, previously published TCR beta repertoires from 550 to 750 donors were re-analyzed and high-resolution HLA genotyping was added so that TCR occurrence patterns could be studied. The later analysis used no new phenotypic data to find candidate immune exposures, relying instead on TCR beta sequences and their occurrence across donors. An earlier analysis of around 580 of the donors used high-throughput TCR beta sequencing to judge whether each TCR beta V gene segment behaved as functional or pseudogenic. Alongside the repertoire data, information on donor age, sex, ethnicity and CMV serostatus was compiled. A later genetic analysis took genome-wide SNP genotypes for about three fifths of the 666 donors and used that subset as a discovery cohort. All discovery cohort repertoires had been generated on a single sequencing platform. HLA typing covered class I and class II loci at four-digit resolution. The number of typed donors differed by locus: 629-630 for A, B, C, DRB1 and DQB1; 522 for DQA1; fewer than 610 for DPA1; and some 450 for DPB1. Five DR-DQ haplotypes were handled as single units for association and clustering, since linkage in the cohort was strong. Across about 380 genotyped donors of the cohort, an average of about 240,000 unique TCR beta nucleotide sequences per donor were sequenced, and around 19% of those sequences were non-productive. What the study reported, not specific to this receptor: In vitro tests confirmed that a few of the cytomegalovirus-associated TCR beta chains recognize cytomegalovirus antigens. Linkage disequilibrium might explain the correlated functional status among segregating V segments, but an unknown experimental factor could not be excluded. In a later analysis, TCR association rates were found to vary across HLA loci, with the most associated TCRs seen for DRB1 alleles and the fewest for HLA-C alleles. A further reported finding was that TCR beta sequences accurately predicted the HLA-A and HLA-B alleles for most subjects in the first cohort. The cohort was sequenced for TCR beta chains only, and without alpha or paired-chain data the features that could be detected were limited. In an earlier analysis of about 550 of the donors, most TCR beta V segments were observed in productive rearrangements about 90% or about 30% of the time, broadly matching IMGT annotations. A cluster of highly shared sequence variants was judged likely to be a technical artifact of the sequencing pipeline. In a later genetic analysis, a missense DCLRE1C variant was associated with V-gene and J-gene trimming of TCR beta chains, and the association was replicated in an independent cohort. A later genetic analysis reported fewer N-insertions in productive TCRs among donors in an Asian-associated ancestry cluster than the 666-donor mean. According to a later analysis, most CMV-associated TCR beta chains appeared to be HLA-restricted, and the HLA associations seemed to be driven largely by CMV exposure. A later analysis reported that several top co-occurrence clusters appeared linked to parvovirus B19, influenza, CMV and Epstein-Barr virus. HLA typing was unavailable for some donors at each locus, so association tests used only the typed subset. A later analysis found that HLA-associated TCR beta chains were more clonally expanded and had lower generation probabilities than equally common non-associated chains. Cytomegalovirus status was reported to be diagnosed by the classifier with high specificity and sensitivity in both the original and validation cohorts. Most TCR sequences were seen in very few donors, while some public TCRs were found in many individuals. The presence/absence analyses assumed that sequencing depth was roughly uniform across donors, and that assumption may not be true. Because the 87-base-pair reads could not distinguish some IMGT-functional V segments, including TRBV6-2 and TRBV6-3, those segments were excluded. The authors suggested that the approach could potentially be extended to other disease states and immunological phenotypes. A later analysis associated 15,000 or so TCR beta sequences with specific HLA alleles at a false discovery rate of 0.05. CMV serostatus was the only immune exposure information available for the cohort. The study gave a list of about 150 TCR beta chains associated with cytomegalovirus. When HLA alleles, especially DR and DQ, strongly co-occurred, attributing TCR associations to individual alleles was difficult. About 17 rarely observed V segments, including chromosome 9 orphons, were excluded from the earlier analysis of 550 to 700 of the donors because counts were too low.

V is clipped by 5 bases and J by 10 bases, and the sequence between their germline boundaries is 18 bases long. CDR1 SGHTA and CDR2 FQGNSA were looked up in the germline V gene. The CDR3 runs 15 amino acids, cysteine and phenylalanine included. Only CDR3 DNA remains: 45 bases, in frame from the first base. The library was obtained by the immunoSEQ multiplex PCR assay. The multiplex PCR relied on a mix of 60 forward primers for TCR Vbeta segments and 13 reverse primers for TCR Jbeta segments. The CDR3 region of rearranged TCR beta genes was amplified from genomic DNA by a multiplex PCR assay. Amplified TCR beta libraries were sequenced as 87-base-pair reads on the Illumina HiSeq System. Per the original workflow: In a later analysis, 77 million or so unique TCR beta chains were counted across the 650 to 700 repertoires, and approximately 11 million of these chains were shared by at least two donors. To remove PCR and sequencing errors, raw reads were error-corrected and collapsed into unique sequences using a nearest-neighbor algorithm that merged closely related sequences. To assign V, D and J gene segments, CDR3 sequences were aligned to IMGT reference sequences. For a sequence to be retained, a match of at least six nucleotides was required to both a V gene segment and a J gene segment. A rearrangement counted as productive if the CDR3 had no stop codons and remained in frame with V and J, and every other rearrangement counted as non-productive. Following IMGT convention, CDR3 was defined as the stretch from the second conserved V-encoded cysteine up to the conserved J-encoded phenylalanine. In an earlier analysis of 500 to 650 of the donors, sequences lacking an unambiguous match to a single V gene segment were excluded. An earlier analysis of a few hundred of the donors called V segments functional above 56.7% productive rearrangements and segregating when the between-donor standard deviation exceeded 5%. A statistical classification framework was built for diagnosing cytomegalovirus status from the catalog of TCR beta chain sequences. A later analysis assigned V and J genes by comparing TCR nucleotide sequences with IMGT/GENE-DB human TR gene sequences. In a later analysis, CDR3 sequences and most-parsimonious VDJ recombination scenarios were assigned using the TCRdist pipeline. In a later analysis, each TCR beta chain was defined by its CDR3 amino acid sequence together with its V-gene family, and reads lacking a unique V-gene family were excluded. As a way to deal with suspected cross-contamination and a sequencing artifact, a later analysis dropped nearly 600 nucleotide sequences that were highly shared and had low generation probability. In a later analysis, a clonal expansion index was calculated for each public chain from normalized within-repertoire ranks of inferred template counts. In a later analysis, generation probabilities were computed using a VDJ recombination model fitted to out-of-frame rearrangements, and the results were checked against IGoR. In a later analysis, hypergeometric tests were used to score TCR-TCR, TCR-HLA and TCR-CMV co-occurrence, with a repertoire-size bias correction applied to TCR pairs. False discovery rates were estimated in a later analysis by permuting HLA or CMV assignments 20 times. In a later analysis, co-occurring TCRs were grouped using DBSCAN, and TCRdist sequence similarity was added for clustering within HLA-allele-positive subsets. For co-occurrence clustering, repertoires with fewer than 30,000 or more than 120,000 public chains were excluded, along with four to six repertoires with anomalous nucleotide sharing. The source is immuneACCESS, and TCRdb retained only in-frame sequences with V and J called. Part of the clones is not carried over; for the studies checked, unresolved V genes explain less than half of this, and the remainder is unexplained. V, J and clone size are those of that table, while D and trimming were read from the DNA. The sample table lists some 190,000 clones, 80% of them with a count of one. 1.5% to 2% of the sample is held by the ten biggest clonotypes.

With regard to this clone: No cognate antigen has been identified for it. Base qualities are not provided; no much larger clone lies one nucleotide away.

The cohort consisted of some 670 healthy bone marrow donors. Cohort members were all nominally healthy when sampled, although unrecorded immune exposures were likely present. The donor tested CMV seronegative and was one of the 352 seronegative cohort members. Every donor gave a peripheral blood sample, and the peripheral blood mononuclear cells from that sample were used for TCR beta sequencing. The Qiagen DNeasy Blood Extraction Kit was used to extract genomic DNA from the blood cell samples. The chain is assembled from TRBV7-2 and TRBJ1-6; a tentative D match to TRBD1 spans 5 bases. This receptor was taken from a woman between 25 and 40 years old in good health and CMV-seronegative. Material: PBMCs. Read as DNA, the sequence is TGTGCCAGCAGCGCGTCTAGCGGGACGATCTCACCCCTCCACTTT. Its coded protein is CASSASSGTISPLHF.